This T cell receptor (beta chain) originates from a study of CD4 T cell repertoires in COVID-19. The wider study: Relabeled CFSE-low cells, IL-2-expanded for more than 9 days, met spikes from other coronaviruses.

The memory T cells were sequenced right after ex vivo isolation, without culture. CDR3 size: 16 residues. Germline trimming cut 3 bases from V and 8 bases from J; bases unmatched to any gene: 6. The germline V gene has CDR1 LGHNA and CDR2 YNFKEQ. Generated by immunoSEQ multiplex PCR, the TCRdb table keeps only in-frame clones and is missing some. The sample has more than 65,000 clones, about 83% seen once. For this clone: Its target is unknown.

Study-level points and caveats: Two or all three memory subsets shared several highly expanded SARS-CoV-2-reactive clonotypes. Some SARS-CoV-2 clonotypes, between 7 and 25%, recurred in SARS-CoV and/or HKU1 cultures.

This sample comprised CD4+ T cells from peripheral blood, obtained after recovery from COVID-19. The clonotype comes from a human donor who had COVID-19. The chain carries TRBV4-2 and TRBJ2-1, with 14 bases aligning to TRBD2. CDR3 sequence reads: CASSQRTSGRWDEQFF. The CDR3 nucleotides are TGTGCCAGCAGCCAGAGGACTAGCGGGAGGTGGGATGAGCAGTTCTTC.